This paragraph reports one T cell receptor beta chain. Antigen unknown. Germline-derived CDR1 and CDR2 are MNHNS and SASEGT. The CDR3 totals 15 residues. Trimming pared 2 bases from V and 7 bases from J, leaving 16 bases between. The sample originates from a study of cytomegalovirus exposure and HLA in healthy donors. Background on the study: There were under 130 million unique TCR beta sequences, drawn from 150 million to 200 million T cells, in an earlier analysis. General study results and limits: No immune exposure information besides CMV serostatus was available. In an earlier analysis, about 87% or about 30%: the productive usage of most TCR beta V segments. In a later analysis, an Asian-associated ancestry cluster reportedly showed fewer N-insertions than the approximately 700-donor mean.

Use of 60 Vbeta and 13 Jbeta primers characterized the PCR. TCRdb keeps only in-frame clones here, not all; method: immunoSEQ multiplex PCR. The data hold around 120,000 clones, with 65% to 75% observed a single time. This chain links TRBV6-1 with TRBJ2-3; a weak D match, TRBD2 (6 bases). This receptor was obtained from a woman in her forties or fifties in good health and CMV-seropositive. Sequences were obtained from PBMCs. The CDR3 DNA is TGTGCCAGCAGTGAACTACTGGGCGGGGCCAATACGCAGTATTTT. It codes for CASSELLGGANTQYF.